A single sample gave rise to the 32 T cell receptor beta chains below, sequenced in a study of cytotoxic CD8 clonotypes in ibrutinib-treated CLL. Clones were read by immunoSEQ multiplex PCR, and TCRdb kept only the in-frame ones, dropping some. The data show 140,000 or so clones, 75% to 85% seen once. Sequencing used PBMCs, obtained after 12 months of ibrutinib treatment. Receptors were obtained from a human donor with chronic lymphocytic leukemia.

This clone was recorded only once. The chain couples TRBV10-2 to TRBJ2-7, with D perhaps matching TRBD2 (5 bases). Trimming shortened V by 3 bases and J by 3 bases, and 18 bases separated the two germline ends. Germline V gene sequence: CDR1 WSHSY, CDR2 SAAADI. The CDR3 spans 16 residues. CDR3 DNA sequence: TGCGCCAGCAGTGAACTAGGCGGCGGACTCCTCTACGAGCAGTACTTC. Residues: CASSELGGGLLYEQYF.

V and J are TRBV7-9 and TRBJ2-1, with D unclear. Germline loops: CDR1 SEHNR, CDR2 FQNEAQ (reference sequence). The CDR3 is made up of 10 amino acids. Trimming removed 7 bases from V and 5 bases from J, with 3 bases in between. CDR3 sequence: CASTDNEQFF. In nucleotides, the CDR3 is TGTGCCAGCACCGACAATGAGCAGTTCTTC.

There are a few counts of this clone. The chain is built from TRBV7-2 and TRBJ2-1; 10 bases fit TRBD2. J lost 8 bases, V lost 5 bases, and 12 bases had no gene match. This CDR3 comprises 16 residues. CDR1 and CDR2 (germline): SGHTA, FQGNSA. CDR3 DNA: TGTGCCAGCAGCGGGAACCTAGCGGGAGTCTTGTATGAGCAGTTCTTC. Amino acid sequence: CASSGNLAGVLYEQFF.

The chain carries TRBV7-2 and TRBJ2-1; 13 nucleotides match TRBD2. The CDR3 loop spans 16 amino acids. Germline-derived CDR1 and CDR2 are SGHTA and FQGNSA. With V trimmed by 5 bases and J by 6 bases, 7 bases remained unmatched. The CDR3: CASSRTSGSEGNEQFF. The CDR3 region has the DNA TGTGCCAGCAGCCGGACTAGCGGGAGCGAAGGCAATGAGCAGTTCTTC.

The gene calls are TRBV5-6 and TRBJ2-3; the D is unclear. This CDR3 comprises 14 residues. Germline assignment: CDR1 SGHDT and CDR2 YYEEEE. The V gene lost 2 bases and the J gene lost 6 bases, with 13 bases spanning the gap. The CDR3 sequence: CASSFLDLTDTQYF. In DNA form, the CDR3 reads TGTGCCAGCAGCTTTCTAGATCTAACTGATACGCAGTATTTT.

This clone occurred a few times. The rearrangement joins TRBV28 to TRBJ1-5; D is unclear. Germline assignment: CDR1 MDHEN and CDR2 SYDVKM. V lost 3 bases and J lost 4, with 7 bases in between. This CDR3 is built from 13 residues. The CDR3 DNA sequence: TGTGCCAGCAGTTTTTCGACTAATCAGCCCCAGCATTTT. Its protein product is CASSFSTNQPQHF.

V is TRBV5-1 and J is TRBJ2-7; D perhaps matches TRBD1 (7 bases). CDR1 SGHRS and CDR2 YFSETQ come from the germline V gene. The CDR3 totals 14 residues. Trimming removed 7 bases at V and 4 bases at J, with 18 bases between. In DNA form, the CDR3 reads TGCGCCAGCTCAAGGGTCCAGGGGGGATACGAGCAGTACTTC. Its translation: CASSRVQGGYEQYF.

The chain employs TRBV19 and TRBJ2-7, with 8 bases that match TRBD1. The CDR3 covers 16 residues. Trimming cost V 6 bases and J 3 bases; bases outside gene matches: 13. CDR1 and CDR2 (germline): LNHDA, SQIVND (reference sequence). CDR3 DNA sequence: TGTGCCAGTAGCCCACAATCCGGGACAGGCCTCTACGAGCAGTACTTC. Translated: CASSPQSGTGLYEQYF.

The rearrangement uses TRBV7-2 and TRBJ1-4; D unclear. The germline V gene has CDR1 SGHTA and CDR2 FQGNSA. The CDR3 covers 14 residues. Trimming shortened V by 1 base and J by 7 bases, and 10 bases separated the two germline ends. CDR3 DNA: TGTGCCAGCAGCTTAGAAAAGGGAAGTGAAAAACTGTTTTTT. Residues: CASSLEKGSEKLFF. The variable domain in full, with the rest retrieved from reference TRBV7-2 and TRBJ1-4, is GAGVSQSPSNKVTEKGKDVELRCDPISGHTALYWYRQSLGQGLEFLIYFQGNSAPDKSGLPSDRFSAERTGGSVSTLTIQRTQQEDSAVYLCASSLEKGSEKLFFGSGTQLSVL.

The chain couples TRBV4-3 to TRBJ2-7; the D gene is possibly TRBD2 (6 bases). The CDR3 totals 15 residues. Trimming left V 2 bases short and J 4 bases short, with 15 bases between. From germline, CDR1 is LGHNA and CDR2 YSLEER. CDR3 DNA: TGCGCCAGCAGCCAACTTGTCGGGAGCGTTTACGAGCAGTACTTC. Protein: CASSQLVGSVYEQYF.

The rearrangement links TRBV7-9 to TRBJ2-7; TRBD2 agrees at 10 bases. The CDR3 totals 15 residues. The J segment lost 2 bases and the V segment lost 1 base, leaving 2 bases of the junction unmatched. Germline CDR1 is SEHNR and CDR2 is FQNEAQ (reference sequence). The CDR3 sequence is CASSLVAGGTYEQYF. The CDR3 nucleotides read TGTGCCAGCAGCTTAGTAGCGGGAGGTACCTACGAGCAGTACTTC.

This rearrangement joins TRBV30 to TRBJ2-7, with D unresolved. V lost 0 bases to trimming and J lost 3 bases, with 6 bases between them. The CDR3 consists of 12 residues. CDR1 and CDR2 from the germline V gene are GTSNPN and SVGIG (reference sequence). The CDR3 sequence is CAWSVRFYEQYF. CDR3 coding DNA: TGTGCCTGGAGTGTACGGTTCTACGAGCAGTACTTC.

J is TRBJ2-2 and V is TRBV9; D is possibly TRBD1 or TRBD2 (6 bases each). V gave up 0 bases and J gave up 6 bases, with 12 bases separating them. CDR3 length: 15 amino acids. In germline, CDR1 is SGDLS, CDR2 YYNGEE. This CDR3 is CASSVGQGRSGELFF. CDR3 coding DNA: TGTGCCAGCAGCGTAGGTCAGGGGAGGTCCGGGGAGCTGTTTTTT. The full variable domain, in which reference TRBV9 and TRBJ2-2 provide the parts outside the CDR3, is DSGVTQTPKHLITATGQRVTLRCSPRSGDLSVYWYQQSLDQGLQFLIQYYNGEERAKGNILERFSAQQFPDLHSELNLSSLELGDSALYFCASSVGQGRSGELFFGEGSRLTVL.

This rearrangement joins TRBV6-5 to TRBJ2-1; the match to TRBD1 covers 9 bases. This CDR3 has 14 amino acids. The V gene end was trimmed by 5 bases and the J gene end by 4 bases; junction bases not matched to a gene: 3. Germline values: CDR1 MNHEY, CDR2 SVGAGI. The CDR3 protein is CASSRQGEYNEQFF. As DNA, the CDR3 is TGTGCCAGCAGTAGACAGGGGGAATACAATGAGCAGTTCTTC.

This clone was seen only once. The chain couples TRBV27 to TRBJ2-7, with D possibly being TRBD1 (5 bases). This CDR3 contains 13 residues. The germline V gene encodes CDR1 MNHEY and CDR2 SMNVEV (reference sequence). Trimming took 1 base from V and 9 from J, leaving 13 bases between them. DNA for the CDR3: TGTGCCAGCAGTTTATACCAGGGTTCCGGGCAGTACTTC. This gives the protein CASSLYQGSGQYF.

This clone appeared a single time. The rearrangement joins TRBV30 to TRBJ2-7, with D perhaps TRBD2 (5 bases). Per germline, CDR1 GTSNPN and CDR2 SVGIG (reference sequence). The V gene lost 3 bases and the J gene lost 7 bases, with 19 bases spanning the gap. The CDR3 contains 14 residues. CDR3 coding DNA: TGTGCCTGGAGCGCATCCCCCCGGGGAGTGGAGCAGTACTTC. Protein: CAWSASPRGVEQYF.

This rearrangement joins TRBV7-2 to TRBJ2-7; 7 bases align to TRBD1. Germline CDR1 is SGHTA and CDR2 is FQGNSA. CDR3 size: 15 residues. Trimming at V came to 1 base and at J to 0 bases, leaving 3 bases not matched to a gene. This chain's CDR3 is CASSLEGAPSYEQYF. In DNA, the CDR3 is TGTGCCAGCAGCTTAGAGGGGGCCCCCTCCTACGAGCAGTACTTC.

V is TRBV15 and J is TRBJ1-5; D gene ambiguous. V shed 0 bases and J shed 0 bases, with 9 bases lying between them. Germline V gene sequence: CDR1 LNHNV, CDR2 YYDKDF (reference sequence). The CDR3 runs to 16 residues. CDR3 amino acids: CATSRDPSYSNQPQHF. The CDR3 bases are TGTGCCACCAGCAGAGATCCGAGTTATAGCAATCAGCCCCAGCATTTT.

This chain uses TRBV4-3 with TRBJ1-2, with a tentative D call TRBD1 (6 bases). The CDR3 is 17 amino acids. The germline V gene encodes CDR1 LGHNA and CDR2 YSLEER. Trimming stripped 4 bases from V and 1 base from J, with 19 bases between. For the CDR3, the DNA is TGCGCCAGCAGCCGTGAGTCTAGGGGGGACCTTAACTATGGCTACACCTTC. It encodes CASSRESRGDLNYGYTF.

The chain joins TRBV2 to TRBJ1-5, with a tentative D call TRBD1 (5 bases). Looked up from germline, CDR1 is SNHLY and CDR2 is FYNNEI. V lost 7 bases to trimming and J lost 6 bases, with 13 bases between them. This CDR3 has 13 residues. CDR3 nucleotide sequence: TGTGCCAGCACTTTGGTCAGGGTTCAGCCCCAGCATTTT. This translates into CASTLVRVQPQHF.

This clone is a singleton in its sample. The rearrangement uses TRBV6-6 and TRBJ2-5; 7 nucleotides align to TRBD1. Per germline, CDR1 MNHNY and CDR2 SVGAGI (reference sequence). The CDR3 is 13 amino acids. Trimming removed 6 bases from V and 5 bases from J; junction bases left unmatched: 6. The CDR3 protein is CASSGDSLETQYF. For the CDR3, the DNA is TGTGCCAGCAGCGGGGACAGCTTGGAGACCCAGTACTTC.

V and J are TRBV6-4 and TRBJ1-2; 11 bases align to TRBD1. This CDR3 is 15 amino acids long. The ends lost 0 bases at V and 7 bases at J; junction bases unmatched: 4. The germline V gene encodes CDR1 MRHNA and CDR2 SNTAGT. The CDR3 DNA is TGTGCCAGCAGTGACTCCCCCGGGACAGGGGGTGGCTACACCTTC. It encodes CASSDSPGTGGGYTF.

This sequence joins TRBV28 and TRBJ1-2; 8 positions agree with TRBD1. With 5 bases clipped from V and 7 bases from J, the junction kept 6 bases outside the gene matches. Germline-derived CDR1 and CDR2 are MDHEN and SYDVKM. The CDR3 consists of 13 residues. The CDR3 DNA reads as TGTGCCAGCAGTCCTCAGGGGGCGGTTGGCTACACCTTC. Residues: CASSPQGAVGYTF.

V usage is TRBV5-1 and J usage is TRBJ2-1; 14 bases align to TRBD2. The J segment lost 8 bases and the V segment lost 4 bases, leaving 5 bases of the junction unmatched. Germline V gives CDR1 SGHRS, CDR2 YFSETQ. This CDR3 region has 15 residues. The chain's CDR3 is CASSQGLAGADEQFF. CDR3 nucleotides: TGCGCCAGCAGCCAGGGACTAGCGGGAGCGGATGAGCAGTTCTTC.

This chain uses TRBV9 with TRBJ1-1; D is undetermined. This CDR3 spans 13 amino acids. V lost 1 base and J lost 4, with 8 bases in between. Germline lookup yields CDR1 SGDLS and CDR2 YYNGEE. This CDR3 is CASSVSVTTEAFF. CDR3 sequence (DNA): TGTGCCAGCAGCGTATCTGTCACCACTGAAGCTTTCTTT.

V usage is TRBV20-1 and J usage is TRBJ2-7; D gene unclear. The CDR3 consists of 10 residues. CDR1 and CDR2 (germline): DFQATT, SNEGSKA (reference sequence). Trimming shortened V by 3 bases and J by 7 bases, and 7 bases separated the two germline ends. CDR3 region: CSARSVEQYF. CDR3 DNA sequence: TGCAGTGCTAGGTCAGTTGAGCAGTACTTC.

The chain employs TRBV28 and TRBJ2-7, with 7 bases identical to TRBD2. There are 14 residues in the CDR3. Per germline, CDR1 MDHEN and CDR2 SYDVKM. With V trimmed by 3 bases and J by 4 bases, 6 bases remained unmatched. The CDR3 reads CASSFVGGLYEQYF. The CDR3, as DNA: TGTGCCAGCAGTTTTGTGGGGGGGTTATACGAGCAGTACTTC.

This chain links TRBV19 with TRBJ1-2; D gene unclear. CDR3 length: 12 amino acids. CDR1 and CDR2 (germline): LNHDA, SQIVND (reference sequence). The V end was cut by 1 base, the J end by 8 bases, with 8 bases between. DNA of the CDR3: TGTGCCAGTAGTATAGTACCGGGCGGCTACACCTTC. Translation gives CASSIVPGGYTF.

This chain joins TRBV4-1 and TRBJ2-5; D gene ambiguous. This CDR3 has 14 amino acids. V lost 3 bases, J lost 3 bases, and 11 bases lay in between. Germline-derived CDR1 and CDR2 are MGHRA and YSYEKL. CDR3 sequence: CASSHYVLEETQYF. The CDR3 DNA reads as TGCGCCAGCAGCCATTATGTTTTGGAAGAGACCCAGTACTTC.

The chain has TRBV27 and TRBJ2-3; TRBD2 aligns across 8 bases. In germline, CDR1 is MNHEY, CDR2 SMNVEV (reference sequence). This CDR3 comprises 14 residues. Trimming at V came to 5 bases and at J to 5 bases, leaving 6 bases not matched to a gene. The CDR3, as DNA: TGTGCCAGCAGTGAGATCCTAGCGGGAGATACGCAGTATTTT. As protein: CASSEILAGDTQYF.

This sequence joins TRBV4-3 and TRBJ1-5; TRBD1 might be the D (5 bases). Trimming removed 0 bases from V and 5 bases from J, with 17 bases in between. Germline lookup yields CDR1 LGHNA and CDR2 YSLEER. The CDR3 runs to 17 residues. This chain's CDR3 is CASSQDLGRVIYQPQHF. The DNA of the CDR3 is TGCGCCAGCAGCCAAGATCTCGGCAGGGTGATTTATCAGCCCCAGCATTTT.

This rearrangement joins TRBV19 to TRBJ2-3, with a possible D match to TRBD2 (6 bases). Germline loops: CDR1 LNHDA, CDR2 SQIVND (reference sequence). This CDR3 has 14 amino acids. V was shortened by 1 base and J by 2 bases, with 7 bases between the two germline ends. In DNA, the CDR3 is TGTGCCAGTAGTATAGGGAGGGCCACAGATACGCAGTATTTT. Its protein is CASSIGRATDTQYF. Supplemented by reference TRBV19 and TRBJ2-3, the full variable domain reads DGGITQSPKYLFRKEGQNVTLSCEQNLNHDAMYWYRQDPGQGLRLIYYSQIVNDFQKGDIAEGYSVSREKKESFPLTVTSAQKNPTAFYLCASSIGRATDTQYFGPGTRLTVL.